A single sample gave rise to the 26 T cell receptor beta chains below, sequenced in a study of blood T cell repertoires in COVID-19. Some clones are missing from TCRdb's copy, which holds only in-frame ones; the method was immunoSEQ multiplex PCR. The sample has about 160,000 clones, about 80% seen once. Sequenced: peripheral blood. These receptors were collected from a woman aged 80 or over with acute or convalescent COVID-19.

CDR3 DNA sequence: TGTGCCACCAGGGGGACAGGGGAGAGGAACACTGAAGCTTTCTTT. It codes for CATRGTGERNTEAFF. V and J are TRBV6-5 and TRBJ1-1, with TRBD1 matching 10 bases. The CDR3 extends over 15 amino acids. Germline V lookup: CDR1 MNHEY, CDR2 SVGAGI. The junction had 9 bases not matched to a gene; V was cut back by 10 bases and J by 1 base.

The rearrangement links TRBV5-1 to TRBJ2-7, with 9 bases identical to TRBD2. The junction had 3 bases not matched to a gene; V was cut back by 2 bases and J by 0 bases. Germline loops: CDR1 SGHRS, CDR2 YFSETQ. The CDR3 totals 15 residues. The CDR3 nucleotides read TGCGCCAGCAGCTTAGGTAGCGGGAGCTCCTACGAGCAGTACTTC. Its translation is CASSLGSGSSYEQYF.

V usage is TRBV29-1 and J usage is TRBJ2-2; D is unresolved. From germline, CDR1 is SQVTM and CDR2 ANQGSEA. The CDR3 sequence is 13 residues long. V lost 1 base, J lost 6 bases, and 9 bases lay in between. The CDR3 nucleotides read TGCAGCGTTGAAGTTTTCAGCGCCGGGGAGCTGTTTTTT. This encodes CSVEVFSAGELFF.

The chain carries TRBV11-3 and TRBJ2-7, with TRBD2 identical over 14 bases. The CDR3 sequence is 15 residues long. Germline V lookup: CDR1 SGHNT, CDR2 YENEEA. The V segment lost 5 bases and the J segment 5 bases; nucleotides outside the gene matches: 5. The CDR3 sequence is CASSLGTSGSDEQYF. CDR3 sequence (DNA): TGTGCCAGCAGCCTCGGGACTAGCGGGAGCGACGAGCAGTACTTC.

The chain employs TRBV5-5 and TRBJ2-7; TRBD1 might be the D (5 bases). Looked up from germline, CDR1 is SGHKS and CDR2 is YYEKEE (reference sequence). CDR3 length: 15 residues. The V end lost 3 bases, the J end lost 2 bases, and 15 bases lay between the germline ends. The CDR3 is CASSYLPQVAYEQYF. The CDR3 coding sequence is TGTGCCAGCAGCTACCTTCCACAGGTTGCCTACGAGCAGTACTTC.

The chain links TRBV11-2 to TRBJ1-2; TRBD1 is a possible D gene (6 bases). V was cut by 1 base and J by 5 bases, with 14 bases left in between. This CDR3 comprises 15 residues. CDR1 and CDR2 from the germline V gene are SGHAT and FQNNGV. CDR3 sequence reads: CASSLGAGARYGYTF. The DNA for the CDR3 is TGTGCCAGCAGCTTAGGGGCAGGGGCACGGTATGGCTACACCTTC.

The chain links TRBV12-2 to TRBJ1-5; the D segment call TRBD1 is taken from the table without a DNA check. TRBV12-2 is shown as a pseudogene. The CDR3 runs 14 residues. The CDR3 loop reads CASRSSGASQPQHF. The CDR3 DNA follows: TGTGCAAGTCGTTCTTCAGGGGCCTCTCAGCCCCAGCATTTT.

The chain couples TRBV4-1 to TRBJ1-2; D is uncertain. Germline CDR1 is MGHRA and CDR2 is YSYEKL. The CDR3 is made up of 15 amino acids. Trimming left V 2 bases short and J 4 bases short, with 14 bases between. DNA for the CDR3: TGCGCCAGCAGCCAATTTAGCAGCCCGCTCTATGGCTACACCTTC. Translated: CASSQFSSPLYGYTF.

The chain employs TRBV3-1 (or the pseudogene TRBV3-2) and TRBJ2-1, with TRBD2 matching 9 bases. The CDR3 has 19 amino acids. Germline V CDR1 and CDR2: LGHDT, YNNKEL (reference sequence). V shed 1 base, J shed 5 bases, and the junction held 15 bases outside the gene matches. CDR3: CASSQGDRSGLAQHNEQFF. Here the CDR3 DNA reads TGTGCCAGCAGCCAAGGCGATCGATCGGGACTAGCCCAACACAATGAGCAGTTCTTC.

This sequence joins TRBV23-1 and TRBJ2-7; D is perhaps TRBD1 (5 bases). TRBV23-1 is labeled an ORF, and its function is uncertain. V shed 0 bases and J shed 5 bases, with 17 bases lying between them. The CDR3 consists of 16 residues. Here the CDR3 DNA reads TGCGCCAGCAGTCAATCCCAGGTACGGATCAGGGACGAGCAGTACTTC. Protein sequence: CASSQSQVRIRDEQYF.

The rearrangement joins TRBV7-6 to TRBJ2-5; D remains unclear. Per the germline V gene, CDR1 is SGHVS and CDR2 is FNYEAQ. There are 14 residues in the CDR3. V was clipped by 0 bases and J by 6 bases, with 11 bases between them. CDR3 DNA sequence: TGTGCCAGCAGCTTAGCGGTCGGTAGCCAGACCCAGTACTTC. As protein: CASSLAVGSQTQYF.

J is TRBJ1-1 and V is TRBV7-9, with unresolved D. Germline V CDR1 and CDR2: SEHNR, FQNEAQ (reference sequence). The CDR3 runs 13 residues. The ends were cut back, 5 bases at V and 8 bases at J, with 15 bases in the middle. The CDR3 nucleotides read TGTGCCAGCAGCCAAGACAAACCGGGGGAAGCTTTCTTT. It specifies CASSQDKPGEAFF. The variable domain in full, with the rest retrieved from reference TRBV7-9 and TRBJ1-1, is DTGVSQNPRHKITKRGQNVTFRCDPISEHNRLYWYRQTLGQGPEFLTYFQNEAQLEKSRLLSDRFSAERPKGSFSTLEIQRTEQGDSAMYLCASSQDKPGEAFFGQGTRLTVV.

The V call is TRBV5-1, the J call TRBJ2-3; TRBD1 agrees at 10 bases. The trim removed 4 bases at V and 3 bases at J, leaving 8 bases unmatched. The germline V gene encodes CDR1 SGHRS and CDR2 YFSETQ. The CDR3 is made up of 16 amino acids. The CDR3 loop reads CASSIAGTGATDTQYF. CDR3 DNA sequence: TGCGCCAGCAGCATTGCCGGGACAGGGGCAACAGATACGCAGTATTTT.

V usage is TRBV2 and J usage is TRBJ1-4; perhaps TRBD1 as D (5 bases). CDR3 length: 15 amino acids. V gave up 7 bases and J gave up 7 bases, with 19 bases separating them. From germline, CDR1 is SNHLY and CDR2 FYNNEI. CDR3 sequence (DNA): TGTGCCAGCAACTTTATGCAGGGAGGGAGTGAAAAACTGTTTTTT. Translation gives CASNFMQGGSEKLFF.

This clone was seen only once. The chain combines TRBV7-2 with TRBJ2-1; weak D call: TRBD2 (5 bases). The V end was cut by 5 bases, the J end by 0 bases, with 8 bases between. CDR3 length: 14 residues. CDR1 and CDR2 (germline): SGHTA, FQGNSA. The CDR3 DNA is TGTGCCAGCAGCCCAACTAGCTCCTACAATGAGCAGTTCTTC. Amino acids: CASSPTSSYNEQFF.

CDR3 sequence (DNA): TGTGCCAGCAGCAGAGACAGGGGGACGAACACTGAAGCTTTCTTT. It translates to CASSRDRGTNTEAFF. The chain is built from TRBV7-2 and TRBJ1-1; TRBD1 matches at 9 bases. The CDR3 loop spans 15 amino acids. J lost 1 base, V lost 5 bases, and 5 bases had no gene match. CDR1 SGHTA and CDR2 FQGNSA come from the germline V gene.

The chain employs TRBV6-5 and TRBJ2-7, with 9 bases fitting TRBD1. With V trimmed by 6 bases and J by 9 bases, 12 bases remained unmatched. CDR1 is MNHEY and CDR2 is SVGAGI in the germline V gene. This CDR3 has 14 amino acids. CDR3 DNA sequence: TGTGCCAGCAGCTCTTTGGACATGGGACAGGGGCAGTACTTC. Protein: CASSSLDMGQGQYF.

V and J are TRBV5-5 and TRBJ1-5; possibly TRBD1 for D (6 bases). V lost 4 bases, J lost 3 bases, and 17 bases lay in between. The CDR3 is made up of 16 amino acids. Germline values: CDR1 SGHKS, CDR2 YYEKEE (reference sequence). The CDR3 reads CASSVLPGHLNQPQHF. CDR3 in DNA: TGTGCCAGCAGCGTACTTCCGGGACACCTCAATCAGCCCCAGCATTTT.

This sequence joins TRBV27 and TRBJ1-2; D gene ambiguous. CDR1 is MNHEY, CDR2 SMNVEV, per germline (reference sequence). The ends were cut back, 3 bases at V and 7 bases at J, with 12 bases in the middle. The CDR3 consists of 13 residues. CDR3 residues: CASSLRPRSGYTF. The DNA for the CDR3 is TGTGCCAGCAGTTTGAGGCCGAGATCTGGCTACACCTTC.

The genes are TRBV4-1 and TRBJ1-6; D is uncertain. Germline loops: CDR1 MGHRA, CDR2 YSYEKL. Trimming took 4 bases from V and 7 from J, leaving 5 bases between them. The CDR3 is 12 amino acids. The CDR3 reads CASSRENSPLHF. CDR3 DNA sequence: TGCGCCAGCAGCCGGGAGAATTCACCCCTCCACTTT.

V gene TRBV27 combines with J gene TRBJ2-1, with TRBD1 identical over 8 bases. V shed 6 bases, J shed 0 bases, and the junction held 19 bases outside the gene matches. CDR3 length: 20 amino acids. Germline CDR1 is MNHEY and CDR2 is SMNVEV (reference sequence). The CDR3 nucleotides are TGTGCCAGCAGCCAGCTTCGGGGACAGGCGTCCCGGAGCTCCTACAATGAGCAGTTCTTC. As protein: CASSQLRGQASRSSYNEQFF.

There are a few counts of this clone. This rearrangement joins TRBV30 to TRBJ2-5; 11 nucleotides align to TRBD2. Per germline, CDR1 GTSNPN and CDR2 SVGIG (reference sequence). The CDR3 runs to 15 residues. V shed 7 bases and J 3 bases; nucleotides not matched to a gene: 10. CDR3 sequence reads: CASTKTGLAEETQYF. CDR3 in DNA: TGTGCCTCGACGAAAACGGGACTAGCGGAAGAGACCCAGTACTTC.

The chain combines TRBV10-3 with TRBJ2-3; D unresolved. CDR1 ENHRY and CDR2 SYGVKD come from the germline V gene. Trimming removed 11 bases from V and 0 bases from J, with 18 bases in between. The CDR3 has 15 amino acids. In DNA form, the CDR3 reads TGTGCCGCAAAAAGGAGCCGTGCGAGCACAGATACGCAGTATTTT. The encoded protein is CAAKRSRASTDTQYF.

This rearrangement joins TRBV29-1 to TRBJ2-3; 10 bases line up with TRBD2. V lost 3 bases and J lost 0; bases outside the gene matches: 0. Germline V lookup: CDR1 SQVTM, CDR2 ANQGSEA. The CDR3 covers 14 residues. In DNA form, the CDR3 reads TGCAGCGTTGAGACTAGCGGGAGCACAGATACGCAGTATTTT. It yields the protein CSVETSGSTDTQYF.

The V and J genes are TRBV5-1 and TRBJ2-7; 7 bases map to TRBD1. V shed 3 bases and J 1 base; nucleotides not matched to a gene: 7. In germline, CDR1 is SGHRS, CDR2 YFSETQ. This CDR3 contains 15 residues. The CDR3 sequence is CASSYGPGQSYEQYF. Written as DNA, the CDR3 is TGCGCCAGCAGCTACGGGCCGGGACAGTCCTACGAGCAGTACTTC.

This chain links TRBV9 with TRBJ1-2; 8 nucleotides agree with TRBD1. The CDR3 contains 14 residues. The ends lost 4 bases at V and 7 bases at J; junction bases unmatched: 9. CDR1 and CDR2 (germline): SGDLS, YYNGEE. This CDR3 is CASSSHQGALGYTF. Here the CDR3 DNA reads TGTGCCAGCAGCTCGCATCAGGGGGCCCTTGGCTACACCTTC.